This T cell receptor beta chain was profiled in a study of graft-versus-host responses after intestinal transplantation. Overall study context: Recipients had transplants, and these were multivisceral, liver-intestinal, or isolated intestinal. Every recipient underwent anti-thymocyte globulin induction, then tacrolimus and steroids for three to four years. Study findings and constraints: HvG clone declines early post-transplant were associated with peak circulating GvH levels. GvH clones turned up in recipient marrow; some had shown up first in ileum or blood.

Produced via immunoSEQ multiplex PCR; TCRdb's table is partial and in-frame only. Of roughly 99,000 clones listed, around 92% are singletons. Notes on this clone: Antigen: not known.

Trimming took 5 bases from V and 4 from J, leaving 7 bases between them. The CDR3 sequence is 12 residues long. Germline-derived CDR1 and CDR2 are MDHEN and SYDVKM. The chain combines TRBV28 with TRBJ2-3; D remains unclear. The specimen comprised unstimulated CD8+ T cells sorted from spleen or lymph node cells, sampled before transplant. The source is a human donor who was the organ donor for an intestinal transplant. Written as DNA, the CDR3 is TGTGCCAGCAGTACACAACCAGATACGCAGTATTTT. Amino acids: CASSTQPDTQYF.